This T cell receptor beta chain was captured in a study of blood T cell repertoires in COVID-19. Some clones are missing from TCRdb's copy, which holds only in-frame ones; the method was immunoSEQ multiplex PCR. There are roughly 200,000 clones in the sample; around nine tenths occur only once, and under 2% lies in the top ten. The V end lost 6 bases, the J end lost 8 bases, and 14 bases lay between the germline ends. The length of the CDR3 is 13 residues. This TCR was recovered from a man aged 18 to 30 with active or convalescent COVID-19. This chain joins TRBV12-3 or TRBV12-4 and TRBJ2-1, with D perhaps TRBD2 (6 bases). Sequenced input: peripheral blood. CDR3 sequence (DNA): TGTGCCAGCAGCCTTCGGGACTCGTATGAGCAGTTCTTC. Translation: CASSLRDSYEQFF.